Described below is a single T cell receptor beta chain sequence and its context. Its antigen is not identified. The CDR3 contains 17 residues. The germline V gene has CDR1 SEHNR and CDR2 FQNEAQ (reference sequence). Trimming shortened V by 5 bases and J by 0 bases, and 16 bases separated the two germline ends. This sample is part of a study of cytomegalovirus exposure and HLA in healthy donors. Overall study: Earlier, 150 million to 200 million T cells were analyzed, and fewer than 120 million unique TCR beta sequences were found among them.

General study points: In an earlier analysis, about 90% or about 30%: the productive usage of most TCR beta V segments. The study recorded 164 TCR beta chains that were cytomegalovirus-associated.

It was with 60 Vbeta and 13 Jbeta primers that the PCR ran. TCRdb's copy holds only in-frame clones and misses some; the assay was immunoSEQ multiplex PCR. The table includes about 160,000 clones, around four fifths detected once. This receptor was taken from a woman in her fifties or sixties in good health and CMV-seronegative. The chain couples TRBV7-9 to TRBJ1-4, with D maybe TRBD1 (5 bases). The sequenced sample consisted of PBMCs. Written as DNA, the CDR3 is TGTGCCAGCAGCGCCTCTTGGGGCGTTGCAACTAATGAAAAACTGTTTTTT. This codes for CASSASWGVATNEKLFF.